The 20 T cell receptor beta chains below all came from one sample that was sequenced in a study of metastatic and nonmetastatic thyroid tumors. TCRdb redid the clone calls on the PCR reads using MiXCR. The repertoire holds roughly 23,000 clones, with about 15% as singletons. Thyroid surgery was preceded by no treatment in any patient. Specimen: tumor tissue. Source of these receptors: a female donor with papillary thyroid cancer or a benign thyroid nodule (not recorded which). Some clones in this sample may be carry-over from other donors' samples.

This clone was picked up many times. V is TRBV19 and J is TRBJ1-5, with 7 bases aligning to TRBD1. Germline CDR1 LNHDA, CDR2 SQIVND (reference sequence). This CDR3 spans 13 amino acids. Trimming took 9 bases from V and 5 from J; bases not matched to a gene: 7. CDR3 bases: TGTGCCAGCGCGACAGGGAGCTATCAGCCCCAGCATTTT. Translating gives CASATGSYQPQHF.

This clone was detected only a few times. The chain has TRBV6-2 or TRBV6-3 and TRBJ2-5; weak D call: TRBD1 (5 bases). The germline V gene encodes CDR1 MNHEY and CDR2 SVGEGT. The CDR3 covers 10 residues. The germline V and J ends were trimmed by 3 bases and 11 bases, with 7 bases remaining between them. The CDR3 bases are TGTGCCAGCAGTTATTGGACACAGTACTTC. It translates to CASSYWTQYF.

V usage is TRBV7-8 and J usage is TRBJ1-2; D gene ambiguous. Trimming cost V 5 bases and J 3 bases, with 10 bases left between them. Germline values: CDR1 SGHVS, CDR2 FQNEAQ. The CDR3 length is 13 residues. In nucleotides, the CDR3 is TGTGCCAGCAGCCCCCTCATGGACTATGGCTACACCTTC. It encodes CASSPLMDYGYTF.

This clone was observed many times. This sequence joins TRBV7-6 and TRBJ2-1, with 7 bases aligning to TRBD2. The germline gives CDR1 SGHVS, CDR2 FNYEAQ. This CDR3 is 15 amino acids long. Trimming took 4 bases from V and 0 from J; bases not matched to a gene: 3. CDR3 DNA sequence: TGTGCCAGCAGCTGGGGGGGAAGCTCCTACAATGAGCAGTTCTTC. Translation gives CASSWGGSSYNEQFF.

This clone was seen many times. One end of the junction fails to match germline, which may point to a read error. CDR3 DNA: TGTGTCAGCAGCCTTAACAGGGAACCCCAGCATTTT. This gives the protein CVSSLNREPQHF. The chain joins TRBV7-9 to TRBJ1-5; tentative D call: TRBD1 (6 bases). Germline assignment: CDR1 SEHNR and CDR2 FQNEAQ (reference sequence). This CDR3 region has 12 residues. Full variable domain (outside the CDR3, taken from reference TRBV7-9 and TRBJ1-5): DTGVSQNPRHKITKRGQNVTFRCDPISEHNRLYWYRQTLGQGPEFLTYFQNEAQLEKSRLLSDRFSAERPKGSFSTLEIQRTEQGDSAMYLCVSSLNREPQHFGDGTRLSIL.

J is TRBJ2-2 and V is TRBV20-1; maybe TRBD2 (7 bases). CDR1 DFQATT and CDR2 SNEGSKA come from the germline V gene (reference sequence). V was trimmed by 2 bases and J by 5 bases, leaving 15 bases between them. This CDR3 has 15 amino acids. CDR3 in amino acids: CSARLGGPGTGELFF. The CDR3, as DNA: TGCAGTGCTAGATTGGGGGGGCCGGGGACCGGGGAGCTGTTTTTT.

The chain couples TRBV11-2 to TRBJ2-7, with 10 bases identical to TRBD2. The CDR3 contains 17 residues. V shed 4 bases, J shed 2 bases, and the junction held 11 bases outside the gene matches. Germline CDR1 reads SGHAT; CDR2 reads FQNNGV. The CDR3 sequence is CASSSMLAGELPYEQYF. In nucleotides, the CDR3 is TGTGCCAGCAGCTCTATGCTAGCGGGAGAGCTTCCCTACGAGCAGTACTTC.

In this sample, this clone turned up many times. The chain uses TRBV18 and TRBJ2-3; 11 positions match TRBD2. The germline V gene has CDR1 KGHSH and CDR2 LQKENI. V gave up 4 bases and J gave up 4 bases; unmatched junction bases: 10. The CDR3 sequence is 17 residues long. CDR3 residues: CASSRPGLAVSADTQYF. The CDR3 nucleotides read TGTGCCAGCTCACGCCCGGGACTAGCGGTTTCGGCAGATACGCAGTATTTT. The full variable domain, rest sourced from reference TRBV18 and TRBJ2-3, is NAGVMQNPRHLVRRRGQEARLRCSPMKGHSHVYWYRQLPEEGLKFMVYLQKENIIDESGMPKERFSAEFPKEGPSILRIQQVVRGDSAAYFCASSRPGLAVSADTQYFGPGTRLTVL.

This sequence joins TRBV20-1 and TRBJ2-7, with 12 bases lining up with TRBD2. The CDR3 runs to 14 residues. J gave up 5 bases and V 3 bases, and 5 bases lay outside the gene matches. Germline V gene lookup returns CDR1 DFQATT and CDR2 SNEGSKA (reference sequence). DNA of the CDR3: TGCAGTGCTAGGAGACTAGCGGGGGCCCACGAGCAGTACTTC. Translated, it gives CSARRLAGAHEQYF.

This clone was counted ten times or more. The rearrangement links TRBV30 to TRBJ1-2; 9 bases match TRBD1. The trim removed 0 bases at V and 3 bases at J, leaving 8 bases unmatched. The CDR3 covers 16 residues. CDR1 GTSNPN and CDR2 SVGIG come from the germline V gene (reference sequence). As DNA, the CDR3 is TGTGCCTGGAGTGTATGGGGACAGGGCGGCTACTATGGCTACACCTTC. It encodes CAWSVWGQGGYYGYTF.

This clone showed up many times. The V call is TRBV6-1, the J call TRBJ1-3; TRBD1 aligns across 7 bases. Germline V lookup: CDR1 MNHNS, CDR2 SASEGT. The trim removed 7 bases at V and 0 bases at J, leaving 6 bases unmatched. This CDR3 has 15 amino acids. CDR3 loop: CASIRDRASGNTIYF. The DNA of the CDR3 is TGTGCCAGCATCAGAGACAGGGCCTCTGGAAACACCATATATTTT.

This clone was counted a few times. The chain joins TRBV10-3 to TRBJ2-1; D is possibly TRBD2 (6 bases). V lost 5 bases and J lost 2, with 19 bases in between. Germline V gives CDR1 ENHRY, CDR2 SYGVKD. The CDR3 consists of 17 residues. CDR3 nucleotide sequence: TGTGCCATCAGTTCATCGGGCGCGGTAGCGGCCTACAATGAGCAGTTCTTC. Translated, it gives CAISSSGAVAAYNEQFF.

This clone was seen many times. The identical CDR3 is also encoded by other nucleotide sequences in the sample. V and J are TRBV7-9 and TRBJ1-4; unclear D gene. The CDR3 is 16 residues long. The V and J ends lost 1 base and 6 bases respectively, with 15 bases between them. The germline V gene encodes CDR1 SEHNR and CDR2 FQNEAQ (reference sequence). The CDR3, as DNA: TGTGCCAGCAGCTTAGGCTGGCCCCCCAGCGATGAAAAACTGTTTTTT. Translating it yields CASSLGWPPSDEKLFF.

This chain connects TRBV5-1 to TRBJ1-2; tentatively, D is TRBD1 (5 bases). The CDR3 length is 14 residues. With 1 base removed from V and 5 bases from J, the gap between germline ends came to 12 bases. Germline CDR1 SGHRS, CDR2 YFSETQ. The CDR3 spells CASSLSQGGYGYTF. In DNA, the CDR3 is TGCGCCAGCAGCTTGTCCCAGGGAGGATATGGCTACACCTTC.

This clone was seen at least ten times. V usage is TRBV5-1 and J usage is TRBJ1-2, with D perhaps TRBD1 (5 bases). Trimming shortened V by 0 bases and J by 6 bases, and 12 bases separated the two germline ends. CDR1 and CDR2 (germline): SGHRS, YFSETQ. The CDR3 is made up of 14 amino acids. Here the CDR3 DNA reads TGCGCCAGCAGCTTGGGCGGAAGGACAAATGGCTACACCTTC. Its translation is CASSLGGRTNGYTF.

The sample holds many counts of this clone. This sample also contains other DNA sequences that code for the same CDR3. The J gene is TRBJ1-2, the V gene TRBV12-3 or TRBV12-4; no clear D. The CDR3 loop spans 15 amino acids. V dropped 2 bases and J dropped 4 bases, with 14 bases sitting between them. CDR3 sequence reads: CASSLSGDRSYGYTF. In DNA form, the CDR3 reads TGTGCCAGCAGTTTATCCGGGGATAGAAGCTATGGCTACACCTTC.

This clone was counted only a few times. A much larger clone differs by one base, so this may be a read error. The V and J genes are TRBV20-1 and TRBJ1-1; D unresolved. The CDR3 has 11 amino acids. The germline gives CDR1 DFQATT, CDR2 SNEGSKA (reference sequence). V lost 7 bases to trimming and J lost 3 bases, with 9 bases between them. The CDR3 DNA is TGCAGTGTGAGACTGGACACTGAAGCTTTCTTT. Amino acids: CSVRLDTEAFF.

This clone occurred many times. The chain is built from TRBV18 and TRBJ1-5, with 8 bases fitting TRBD1. The trim removed 6 bases at V and 0 bases at J, leaving 4 bases unmatched. This CDR3 has 15 residues. Germline CDR1 reads KGHSH; CDR2 reads LQKENI. This CDR3 reads CASSAGQGSNQPQHF. The DNA for the CDR3 is TGTGCCAGCTCCGCCGGACAGGGTAGCAATCAGCCCCAGCATTTT.

By proportion, this clone is medium-sized. This sample includes further DNA sequences coding for the same CDR3. V and J are TRBV2 and TRBJ1-1, with TRBD1 matching over 8 bases. With 5 bases clipped from V and 6 bases from J, the junction kept 8 bases outside the gene matches. Germline CDR1 SNHLY, CDR2 FYNNEI. This CDR3 has 14 residues. DNA for the CDR3: TGTGCCAGCAGTCCCGCACAGGGGGGAGCTGAAGCTTTCTTT. Translating gives CASSPAQGGAEAFF.

This clone was counted at least ten times. The rearrangement links TRBV10-3 to TRBJ2-5, with no clear D. The ends were cut back, 2 bases at V and 0 bases at J, with 7 bases in the middle. Germline-derived CDR1 and CDR2 are ENHRY and SYGVKD. This CDR3 contains 14 residues. The CDR3 DNA reads TGTGCCATCAGTGAGGCCAGTAACCAAGAGACCCAGTACTTC. This encodes CAISEASNQETQYF.